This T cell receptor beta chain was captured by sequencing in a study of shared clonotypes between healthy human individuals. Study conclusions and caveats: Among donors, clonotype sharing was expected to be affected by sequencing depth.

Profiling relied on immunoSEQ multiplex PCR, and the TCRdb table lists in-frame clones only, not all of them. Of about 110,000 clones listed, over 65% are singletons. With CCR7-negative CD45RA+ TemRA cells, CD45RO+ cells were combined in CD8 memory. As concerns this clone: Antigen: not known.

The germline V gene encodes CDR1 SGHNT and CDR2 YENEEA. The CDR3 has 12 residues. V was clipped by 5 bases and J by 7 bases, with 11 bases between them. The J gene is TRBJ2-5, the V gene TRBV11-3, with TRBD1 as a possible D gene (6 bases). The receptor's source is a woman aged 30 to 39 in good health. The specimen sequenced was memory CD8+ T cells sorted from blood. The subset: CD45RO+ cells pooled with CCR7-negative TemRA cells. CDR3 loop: CASSHQQGTQYF. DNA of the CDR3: TGTGCCAGCAGCCATCAACAGGGGACCCAGTACTTC.